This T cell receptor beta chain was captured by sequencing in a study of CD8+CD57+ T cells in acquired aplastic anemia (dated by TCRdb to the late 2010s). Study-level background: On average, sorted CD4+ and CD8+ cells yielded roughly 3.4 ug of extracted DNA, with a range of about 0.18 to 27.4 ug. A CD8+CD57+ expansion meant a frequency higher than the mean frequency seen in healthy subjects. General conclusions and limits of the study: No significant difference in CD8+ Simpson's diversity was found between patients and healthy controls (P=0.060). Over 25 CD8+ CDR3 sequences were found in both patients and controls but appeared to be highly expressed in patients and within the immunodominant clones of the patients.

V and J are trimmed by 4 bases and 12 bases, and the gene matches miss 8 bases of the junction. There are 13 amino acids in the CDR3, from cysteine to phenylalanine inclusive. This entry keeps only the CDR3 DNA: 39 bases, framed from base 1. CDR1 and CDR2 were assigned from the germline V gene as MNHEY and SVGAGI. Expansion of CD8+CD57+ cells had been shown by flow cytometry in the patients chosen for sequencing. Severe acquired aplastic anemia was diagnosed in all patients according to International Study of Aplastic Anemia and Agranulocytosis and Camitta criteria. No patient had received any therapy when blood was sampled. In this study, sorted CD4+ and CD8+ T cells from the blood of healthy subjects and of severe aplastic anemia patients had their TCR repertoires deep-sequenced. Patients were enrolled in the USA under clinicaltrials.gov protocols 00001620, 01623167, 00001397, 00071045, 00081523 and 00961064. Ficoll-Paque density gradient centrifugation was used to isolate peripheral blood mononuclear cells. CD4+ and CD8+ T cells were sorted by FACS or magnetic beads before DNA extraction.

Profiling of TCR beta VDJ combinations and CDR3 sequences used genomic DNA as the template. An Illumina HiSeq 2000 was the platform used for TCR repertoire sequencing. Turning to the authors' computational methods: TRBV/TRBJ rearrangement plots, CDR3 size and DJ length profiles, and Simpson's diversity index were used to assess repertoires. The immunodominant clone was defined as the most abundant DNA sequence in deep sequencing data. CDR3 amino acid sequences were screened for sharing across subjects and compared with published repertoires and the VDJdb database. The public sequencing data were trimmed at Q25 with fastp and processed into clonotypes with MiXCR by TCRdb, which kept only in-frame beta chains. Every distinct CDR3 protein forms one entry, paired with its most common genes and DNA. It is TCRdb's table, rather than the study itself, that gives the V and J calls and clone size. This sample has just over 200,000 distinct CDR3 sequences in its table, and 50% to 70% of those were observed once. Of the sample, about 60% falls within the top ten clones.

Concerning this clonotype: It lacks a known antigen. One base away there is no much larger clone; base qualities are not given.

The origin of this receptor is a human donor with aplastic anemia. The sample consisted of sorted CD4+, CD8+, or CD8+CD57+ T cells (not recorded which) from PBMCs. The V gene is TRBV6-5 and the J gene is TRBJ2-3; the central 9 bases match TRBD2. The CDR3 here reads CASSLGTSLSQYF. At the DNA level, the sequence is TGTGCCAGCAGTTTGGGGACTAGCCTCTCTCAGTATTTT.